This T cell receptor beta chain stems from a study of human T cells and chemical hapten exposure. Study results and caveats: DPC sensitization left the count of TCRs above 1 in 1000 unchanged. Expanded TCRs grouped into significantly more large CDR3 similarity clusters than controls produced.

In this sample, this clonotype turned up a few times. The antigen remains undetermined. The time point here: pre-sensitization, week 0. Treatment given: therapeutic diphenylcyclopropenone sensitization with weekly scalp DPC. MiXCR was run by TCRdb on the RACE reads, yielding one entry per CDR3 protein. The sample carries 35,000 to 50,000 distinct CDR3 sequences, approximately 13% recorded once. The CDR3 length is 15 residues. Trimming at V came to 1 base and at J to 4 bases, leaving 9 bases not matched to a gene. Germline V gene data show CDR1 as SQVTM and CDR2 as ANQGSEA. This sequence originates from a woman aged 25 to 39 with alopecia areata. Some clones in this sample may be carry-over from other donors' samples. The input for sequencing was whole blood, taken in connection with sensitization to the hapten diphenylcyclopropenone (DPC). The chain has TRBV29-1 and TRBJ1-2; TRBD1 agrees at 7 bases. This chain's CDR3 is CSVEAVVRGSYGYTF. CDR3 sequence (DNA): TGCAGCGTTGAAGCGGTTGTCAGGGGGAGCTATGGCTACACCTTC.